Detailed here is one TCR beta chain. The antigen remains unidentified. TCRdb's table, derived via immunoSEQ multiplex PCR, lists solely in-frame clones and lacks some. The sample records roughly 150,000 clones, 85% to 95% being singletons. This sample stems from a study of T cell responses to AZD1222 COVID-19 vaccine. V shed 3 bases and J 2 bases; nucleotides not matched to a gene: 4. The CDR3 runs to 14 residues. CDR1 DFQATT and CDR2 SNEGSKA come from the germline V gene (reference sequence). Findings and caveats of the study: Clonal diversity was possibly underestimated, and the donors were mostly white British, with more females. None of the repertoires were sampled until the peak T cell response had passed. Spike-spanning, vaccine-associated CD4 TCRs were dominant at 160-218 and 743-854.

The TCR was taken from an adult in good health. The rearrangement links TRBV20-1 to TRBJ1-3; 7 positions match TRBD1. The input for sequencing was peripheral blood, taken on day 0 of AZD1222 vaccination. CDR3 residues: CSASNRGTGNTIYF. The CDR3 nucleotides read TGCAGTGCTAGTAACAGGGGAACTGGAAACACCATATATTTT.